A selection of T cell receptor beta chains follows, all from one sample in a study of T-cell reconstitution after alpha-beta-depleted transplantation in children. TCRdb redid the calling of the PCR reads with MiXCR, one entry per CDR3 protein. The table records under 140,000 distinct CDR3 sequences, about a tenth of them present only once. The input for sequencing was PBMCs from the stem cell graft donor, taken from the stem cell graft. The source is a human donor who donated a stem cell graft to a child with acute lymphoblastic leukemia. Each CDR3 is given with its conserved first and last residue. The D gene is left open where the match is weak. Only part of the rows carry a size: once, few, many, or a class if the clone is expanded.

J,size,D,V,CDR3,DNA
TRBJ2-3,many,TRBD2,TRBV18,CASSNRLAGGTDTQYF,TGTGCCAGCTCAAACCGACTAGCGGGTGGCACAGATACGCAGTATTTT
TRBJ1-1,many,.,TRBV7-2,CASSLGHGWTEAFF,TGTGCCAGCAGCTTAGGGCACGGGTGGACTGAAGCTTTCTTT
TRBJ2-7,.,.,TRBV5-6,CATSFVGTTYEQYF,TGTGCCACCAGCTTCGTCGGGACAACCTACGAGCAGTACTTC
TRBJ1-5,many,.,TRBV5-1,CASSLGWESNQPQHF,TGCGCCAGCAGCTTGGGCTGGGAAAGCAATCAGCCCCAGCATTTT
TRBJ2-7,many,TRBD1,TRBV12-5,CASGLAGTGTAYEQYF,TGTGCTAGTGGTTTGGCAGGGACAGGGACGGCCTACGAGCAGTACTTC
TRBJ1-2,many,.,TRBV6-5,CASSYGERSLLNGYTF,TGTGCCAGCAGTTACGGAGAGCGATCACTTCTTAATGGCTACACCTTC
TRBJ2-7,many,.,TRBV5-1,CASSLSRSRSYEQYF,TGCGCCAGCAGCTTGAGCAGGTCCCGCTCCTACGAGCAGTACTTC
TRBJ1-1,many,TRBD1,TRBV10-3,CAIRGTGVIEAFF,TGTGCCATCAGAGGAACAGGGGTAATTGAAGCTTTCTTT
TRBJ1-5,many,.,TRBV5-5,CASSLEAVGGGNQPQHF,TGTGCCAGCAGCTTGGAAGCGGTCGGGGGTGGAAATCAGCCCCAGCATTTT
TRBJ1-2,many,TRBD1,TRBV7-2,CASSSRQGSIYGYTF,TGTGCCAGCAGCTCCCGACAGGGGAGTATCTATGGCTACACCTTC
TRBJ2-3,.,TRBD1,TRBV5-1,CASSHTGTGTDTQYF,TGCGCCAGCAGCCACACCGGGACAGGCACAGATACGCAGTATTTT
TRBJ1-4,few,.,TRBV11-2,CASSTRGATNEKLFF,TGTGCCAGCAGCACTCGGGGCGCAACTAATGAAAAACTGTTTTTT
TRBJ2-5,many,TRBD2,TRBV5-1,CASSPSGGIETQYF,TGCGCCAGCAGCCCTAGCGGGGGGATTGAGACCCAGTACTTC
TRBJ2-3,.,TRBD2,TRBV12-3/TRBV12-4,CASSFSRLASDTQYF,TGTGCCAGCAGTTTCTCAAGACTAGCATCTGATACGCAGTATTTT
TRBJ2-5,many,.,TRBV15,CATSRGEWIETQYF,TGTGCCACCAGCAGGGGGGAGTGGATAGAGACCCAGTACTTC
TRBJ2-3,many,TRBD2,TRBV20-1,CSAPGLAGTDTQYF,TGCAGTGCTCCGGGACTAGCGGGCACAGATACGCAGTATTTT